What follows are 3 T cell receptor beta chains derived from one specimen sequenced in a study of blood T cell repertoires in COVID-19. Clones were read by immunoSEQ multiplex PCR, and TCRdb kept only the in-frame ones, dropping some. The data show about 210,000 clones, about 86% seen once. The specimen sequenced was peripheral blood. The receptors here all came from a man aged 50-59 years with active or convalescent COVID-19.

This chain connects TRBV29-1 to TRBJ2-5, with 14 nucleotides matching TRBD2. CDR1 and CDR2 from the germline V gene are SQVTM and ANQGSEA. The CDR3 contains 15 residues. J gave up 5 bases and V 6 bases, and 8 bases lay outside the gene matches. The CDR3 here is CSVRTSGRPGETQYF. CDR3 in DNA: TGCAGCGTCCGGACTAGCGGGAGGCCTGGTGAGACCCAGTACTTC. The variable domain in full, completed from reference TRBV29-1 and TRBJ2-5, reads SAVISQKPSRDICQRGTSLTIQCQVDSQVTMMFWYRQQPGQSLTLIATANQGSEATYESGFVIDKFPISRPNLTFSTLTVSNMSPEDSSIYLCSVRTSGRPGETQYFGPGTRLLVL.

The V call is TRBV5-4, the J call TRBJ2-3; TRBD2 aligns across 12 bases. After removal of 5 bases from V and 0 bases from J, the junction contained 7 bases not matched to a gene. CDR1 is SGHNT and CDR2 is YYREEE in the germline V gene (reference sequence). This CDR3 has 17 residues. The CDR3, as DNA: TGTGCCAGCAGAACTAGCGGGAGGAACCCTAGCACAGATACGCAGTATTTT. It specifies CASRTSGRNPSTDTQYF.

This chain joins TRBV4-1 and TRBJ1-5; a possible D gene is TRBD1 (6 bases). This CDR3 is built from 15 residues. Trimming shortened V by 3 bases and J by 1 base, and 10 bases separated the two germline ends. CDR1 MGHRA and CDR2 YSYEKL come from the germline V gene. The CDR3 loop is CASSQRQVSNQPQHF. The DNA for the CDR3 is TGCGCCAGCAGCCAGCGACAGGTGAGCAATCAGCCCCAGCATTTT.